A single sample is the source of the 4 T cell receptor beta chains below, sequenced in a study of cytomegalovirus exposure and HLA in healthy donors. In the PCR, 60 Vbeta and 13 Jbeta primers were used. Data came from immunoSEQ multiplex PCR; TCRdb stores just in-frame clones and leaves some out. The profile shows 100,000 to 150,000 clones, about four fifths of them singletons. The sample consisted of PBMCs. Every receptor here comes from a woman aged 18-29 years in good health and CMV-seronegative.

The rearrangement joins TRBV5-4 to TRBJ1-2; 11 bases are shared with TRBD1. V lost 4 bases and J lost 5; bases outside the gene matches: 4. Germline CDR1 SGHNT, CDR2 YYREEE (reference sequence). The length of the CDR3 is 14 residues. CDR3 sequence: CASSNRDRGYGYTF. The CDR3, as DNA: TGTGCCAGCAGCAACCGGGACAGGGGGTATGGCTACACCTTC.

V and J are TRBV9 and TRBJ2-1, with 9 bases lining up with TRBD2. Germline loops: CDR1 SGDLS, CDR2 YYNGEE. The J segment lost 0 bases and the V segment lost 2 bases, leaving 3 bases of the junction unmatched. This CDR3 contains 16 residues. The CDR3 DNA is TGTGCCAGCAGCGTTAGCGGGAGCGACTCCTACAATGAGCAGTTCTTC. Translation gives CASSVSGSDSYNEQFF.

This clone was counted once. The chain recombines TRBV7-8 with TRBJ2-3; 9 bases match TRBD2. Germline V gene lookup returns CDR1 SGHVS and CDR2 FQNEAQ. V lost 1 base to trimming and J lost 7 bases; unmatched junction nucleotides: 15. This CDR3 has 18 residues. The CDR3 spells CASSLGTSVAAGPYTQYF. As DNA, the CDR3 is TGTGCCAGCAGCTTAGGGACTAGCGTCGCTGCCGGGCCTTATACGCAGTATTTT.

The gene calls are TRBV19 and TRBJ2-1; 10 bases line up with TRBD1. Unmatched junction bases numbered 7, after V lost 9 bases and J lost 8 bases. The CDR3 sequence is 13 residues long. Germline V lookup: CDR1 LNHDA, CDR2 SQIVND (reference sequence). CDR3 protein: CASSGQGVDEQFF. The CDR3 bases are TGTGCCAGCTCCGGACAGGGGGTCGATGAGCAGTTCTTC.